This T cell receptor beta chain was sequenced during a study of blood T cells in healthy people across ages. Germline V gene data show CDR1 as SGHRS and CDR2 as YFSETQ. V was cut by 0 bases and J by 3 bases, with 10 bases left in between. This CDR3 has 14 residues. Points from the study as a whole: Changes in expanded clonotypes were possibly confounded, as the CMV status of donors was unknown. Strong correlation was found linking TCR beta diversity to naive T cell percentage.

The authors ran a second PCR of 7 to 11 cycles using a sample-barcoded 5' primer and a J-beta primer mix. TCRdb redid the calling of the 5' RACE reads with MiXCR, one entry per CDR3 protein. The table lists 980,000 or so distinct CDR3 sequences, under 50% of them singletons. This clonotype was recorded a few times. Its antigen is not identified. The sequenced sample was blood. The V and J genes are TRBV5-1 and TRBJ2-7; tentative D call: TRBD2 (5 bases). This clonotype originated in a young man in good health. DNA of the CDR3: TGCGCCAGCAGCTTGGACGGGATCCGCTACGAGCAGTACTTC. Its protein is CASSLDGIRYEQYF.